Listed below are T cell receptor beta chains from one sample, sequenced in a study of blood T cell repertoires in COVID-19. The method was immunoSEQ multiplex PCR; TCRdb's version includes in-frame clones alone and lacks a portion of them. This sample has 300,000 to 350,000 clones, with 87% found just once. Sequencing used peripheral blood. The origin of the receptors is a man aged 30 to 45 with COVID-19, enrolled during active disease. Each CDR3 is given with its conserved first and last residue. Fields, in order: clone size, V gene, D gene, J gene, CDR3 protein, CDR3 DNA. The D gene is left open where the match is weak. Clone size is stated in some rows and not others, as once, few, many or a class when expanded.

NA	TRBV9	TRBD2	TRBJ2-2	CASSFGTSLAGELFF	TGTGCCAGCAGCTTCGGGACTAGTCTGGCCGGGGAGCTGTTTTTT
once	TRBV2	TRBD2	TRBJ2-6	CASSAGLAANRANVLTF	TGTGCCAGCAGCGCCGGACTAGCGGCAAACAGGGCCAACGTCCTGACTTTC
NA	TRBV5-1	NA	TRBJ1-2	CASSFWGSNYGYTF	TGCGCCAGCAGCTTTTGGGGCTCCAACTATGGCTACACCTTC
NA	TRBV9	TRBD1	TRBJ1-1	CASSMEGQGNTEAFF	TGTGCCAGCAGTATGGAGGGACAGGGGAACACTGAAGCTTTCTTT
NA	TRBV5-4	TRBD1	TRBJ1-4	CASSPRGTGAANEKLFF	TGTGCCAGCAGCCCTCGGGGTACAGGGGCTGCTAATGAAAAACTGTTTTTT
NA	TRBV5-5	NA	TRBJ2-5	CASSLGQQETQYF	TGTGCCAGCAGCCTAGGACAGCAAGAGACCCAGTACTTC
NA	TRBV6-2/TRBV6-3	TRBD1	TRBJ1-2	CASSDRTGYGYTF	TGTGCCAGCAGTGATCGGACAGGGTATGGCTACACCTTC
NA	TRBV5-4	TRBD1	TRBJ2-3	CASSSQGEDTQYF	TGTGCCAGCAGCTCACAGGGGGAGGATACGCAGTATTTT
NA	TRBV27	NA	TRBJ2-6	CASSLNSGANVLTF	TGTGCCAGCAGCCTTAACTCTGGGGCCAACGTCCTGACTTTC
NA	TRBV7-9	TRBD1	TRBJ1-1	CASSLTGLNTEAFF	TGTGCCAGCAGCTTGACAGGGTTGAACACTGAAGCTTTCTTT
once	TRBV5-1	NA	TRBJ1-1	CASSLGQSNTEAFF	TGCGCCAGCAGCTTGGGGCAGTCCAACACTGAAGCTTTCTTT
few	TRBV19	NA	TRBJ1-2	CASSIGHVVNYGYTF	TGTGCCAGTAGTATCGGACACGTGGTTAACTATGGCTACACCTTC
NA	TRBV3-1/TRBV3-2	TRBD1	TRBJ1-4	CASSQDLQGAYNEKLFF	TGTGCCAGCAGCCAAGATCTGCAGGGGGCATATAATGAAAAACTGTTTTTT
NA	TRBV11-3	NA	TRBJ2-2	CASSFRHGELFF	TGTGCCAGCAGCTTCAGGCACGGGGAGCTGTTTTTT
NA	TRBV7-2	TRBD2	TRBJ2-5	CASSLLRGGQETQYF	TGTGCCAGCAGCCTTTTGCGGGGGGGACAAGAGACCCAGTACTTC
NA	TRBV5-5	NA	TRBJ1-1	CASSFARATEAFF	TGTGCCAGCAGCTTCGCCAGGGCCACTGAAGCTTTCTTT
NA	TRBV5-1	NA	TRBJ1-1	CASSLSTGSTEAFF	TGCGCCAGCAGCCTATCAACAGGGAGTACTGAAGCTTTCTTT
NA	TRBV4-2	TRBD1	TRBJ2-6	CASSGQDSGANVLTF	TGTGCCAGCAGCGGACAGGACTCTGGGGCCAACGTCCTGACTTTC
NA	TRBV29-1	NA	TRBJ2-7	CSARVGGTPTYEQYF	TGCAGCGCCCGGGTCGGGGGGACACCAACCTACGAGCAGTACTTC
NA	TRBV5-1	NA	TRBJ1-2	CASSLEGETNYGYTF	TGCGCCAGCAGCTTGGAGGGGGAAACTAACTATGGCTACACCTTC
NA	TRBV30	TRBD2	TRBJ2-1	CAWRPTSGRLWYNEQFF	TGTGCCTGGAGGCCGACTAGCGGGCGACTGTGGTACAATGAGCAGTTCTTC
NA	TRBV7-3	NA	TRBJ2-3	CASSLGGPRDTQYF	TGTGCCAGCAGCCTTGGAGGGCCGAGAGATACGCAGTATTTT
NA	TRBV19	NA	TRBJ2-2	CASIRETGELFF	TGTGCCAGTATAAGGGAGACCGGGGAGCTGTTTTTT
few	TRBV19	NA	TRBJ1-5	CASSPYHGHSQPQHF	TGTGCCAGTAGTCCCTACCACGGTCATAGTCAGCCCCAGCATTTT
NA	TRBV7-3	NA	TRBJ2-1	CASSHPSQGRNEQFF	TGTGCCAGCAGCCACCCTTCTCAGGGGCGGAATGAGCAGTTCTTC
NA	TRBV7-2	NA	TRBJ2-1	CASSSPISGGSISHNEQFF	TGTGCCAGCAGCTCACCAATATCGGGCGGGTCAATCTCCCACAATGAGCAGTTCTTC
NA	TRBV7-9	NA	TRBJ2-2	CASSADSNTGELFF	TGTGCCAGCAGCGCAGACAGTAACACCGGGGAGCTGTTTTTT
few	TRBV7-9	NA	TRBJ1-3	CASSPPDSRSGNTIYF	TGTGCCAGCAGCCCTCCGGACAGCCGCTCTGGAAACACCATATATTTT